This TCR beta chain comes out of a study of beta chain features in type 1 diabetes listed by TCRdb under 2018. For the study in its entirety: Patients and healthy donors did not differ in mean age, gender distribution, total cell number or subset yield. Across all samples, around 100 million sorted cells were examined, and cell number per subset correlated strongly with RNA yield. In the study, TCRB repertoires of sorted circulating CD4+ T cell subsets from recently diagnosed type 1 diabetes patients were compared with those of matched healthy donors. Regulatory and stem cell-like memory subsets were isolated from only 8 patients and about eight healthy donors, whereas naive and central memory subsets came from all 28 donors. The full study reports these points: Fewer insertions and more nucleotide deletions at VDJ recombination sites were observed in patients with type 1 diabetes, implying thymic rearrangement abnormalities. Because cDNA was sequenced instead of genomic DNA, highly expressing activated cells could be over-represented, though the groups showed no difference in activation or CD3 levels. HLA sub-analyses involved small numbers of individuals, so any influence of HLA type on TCRB rearrangement remained unresolved. The naive, central memory and regulatory TCRB repertoires appeared to resemble one another more closely among patients than among healthy donors. PCR may preferentially amplify shorter templates, but because patient and control samples were amplified and corrected together, any resulting skew would affect both groups equally. Type 1 diabetes patients showed a moderate but significant shortening of TCRB CDR3 length in all four CD4+ subsets.

Each donor gave one peripheral blood draw, averaging roughly 120 mL, which was collected into heparinised tubes. A BD FACSAria II and a panel including CD45RO, CCR7, CD25, CD127, CD95 and CD27 were used to sort naive, central memory, regulatory and stem cell-like memory CD4+ T cells. A purity above 98% was achieved for all sorted populations. Right away, PBMCs were isolated by Lymphoprep density gradient centrifugation and were stained directly, with no culture step. So that batch effects would be minimized, each experiment stained and sorted samples in pairs, pairing one healthy donor with one patient. Remarks on this clone: Its antigen is currently not known. An end of the junction does not agree with germline; a read error may underlie this.

All of the isolated RNA was reverse transcribed with the High Capacity cDNA Reverse Transcription Kit, so expressed TCRB transcripts were sequenced. Deep immunoSEQ sequencing was performed on naive, central memory and regulatory T cell samples, with an average of roughly 3.6 million total reads per sample. Sorted cells were lysed in RLT buffer, and RNA was extracted using DNase-treated RNeasy Micro or Mini kits according to cell number. Each cell subset was processed separately to prevent cross-contamination, with patient and healthy donor samples processed together. The immunoSEQ multiplex PCR was used to amplify TCRB sequences from cDNA, generating 87-bp fragments that spanned the CDR3 region. The amplicons were sequenced using the Illumina HiSeq platform. Under the source paper's analysis protocol: PCR bias was corrected computationally using synthetic template baselines, and reads within Hamming distance 2 were collapsed, with unmergeable singletons discarded. By aligning reads against IMGT, V, D and J genes, CDR3 length, and insertions or deletions at six rearrangement sites were assigned. Within each subset, clonotype counts were normalized to sorted cell number, after which true diversity and Gini coefficients were computed with the tcR R package. The overlap coefficient, calculated on TCRB nucleotide sequences, was used to quantify repertoire sharing. Out-of-frame TCRB sequences from naive cells were analyzed as a proxy for the pre-selection repertoire. TCRdb re-hosts the immuneACCESS table, in-frame sequences only. Its copies lack some clones; in the studies checked, an unresolved V gene accounts for under half of them, and the cause for the rest is not known. The D gene and trimming were derived from the DNA, and the V and J assignments and clone size from that table. Across this sample there are hundreds of thousands of clones, with roughly 10% seen only once. The ten largest clonotypes hold 0.046% of the sample.

The sample comprised naive CD4+ T cells from blood. Sample cell subset or site, as interpreted from the label and publication: true naive CD4+ T cells. The receptor's source is a woman between 18 and 30 years old in good health.

The DNA sequence is TGCGCCAGCAGCCAAGGAGTCCTGATTACCGGGGAGCTGTTTTTT. Protein translation: CASSQGVLITGELFF. Recombination connected TRBV5-4 to TRBJ2-2, with the identity of the D gene unclear. The CDR3 sequence holds 15 residues, the cysteine and phenylalanine included. The CDR3 DNA has 45 bases and is translated from base 1. Via the germline V gene (reference sequence), CDR1 is SGHNT and CDR2 YYREEE.